This T cell receptor beta chain was captured in a study of CXCR3-negative and CXCR3-positive naive CD8 T cells. Comment on this clonotype: The antigen is undetermined.

All TRB cDNA libraries came from 5' RACE performed with UMI labels. From the 5' RACE reads, TCRdb lists one entry per CDR3 protein and no DNA. The sample is made up of 38,000 or so distinct CDR3 sequences, and the top ten hold roughly 1.8% of it. The authors gated naive CD8+ T cells as CD45RO-CCR7+CD27+CD95-. This CDR3 has 13 residues. Germline V gene lookup returns CDR1 MDHEN and CDR2 SYDVKM. Findings of the study overall: Naive CXCR3-positive and CXCR3-negative cells shared TRBV-TRBJ usage; memory cells diverged. Once cells were cryopreserved, CXCR3 expression went down partly, and most assays used fresh PBMCs. The naive subsets expressed comparable surface CD5, and the authors inferred TCR strength from TRB CDR3 properties.

The sample comprised naive CXCR3- CD8+ T cells from blood. Noted subset: CD45RO-CCR7+CD27+CD95- naive CD8+ T cells lacking CXCR3 (TNR3-). The chain is built from TRBV28 and TRBJ2-7. This TCR derives from a human donor in good health. Some clones in this sample may be carry-over from other donors' samples. The CDR3 sequence is CASSFYGANEQYF.